This T cell receptor beta chain was sequenced in a study of blood T cells in healthy people across ages. This CDR3 contains 14 residues. Trimming stripped 5 bases from V and 3 bases from J, with 13 bases between. Sample-barcoded 5' priming and a J-beta primer mix drove a second PCR of roughly 7 to 11 cycles. Each TCR beta cDNA got a 12-nucleotide random molecular identifier. TCRdb reanalysed the 5' RACE reads using MiXCR and keeps one entry per CDR3 protein. Counted here are around 670,000 distinct CDR3 sequences, roughly 30% occurring once; the ten biggest clones make up approximately 14%. The study, taken as a whole, reports: Relative to aged donors, long-lived donors carried more naive CD4+ cells and displayed higher diversity. Across samples, TCR beta diversity tracked strongly with naive T cell percentage.

A word on this clonotype: The antigen is not known.

The sequenced sample consisted of blood. The TCR originated in an elderly woman in good health. The chain links TRBV12-3 or TRBV12-4 to TRBJ1-2; D unclear. The CDR3 DNA reads TGTGCCAGCAGTCCGCTGATGGAGCACTATGGCTACACCTTC. As protein: CASSPLMEHYGYTF.